This T cell receptor (beta chain) was identified during a study of neoadjuvant anti-PD-1 for oral cavity cancer (dated by TCRdb to about 2021). The study in broad terms: Patients mostly received three to four biweekly doses of nivolumab at 3 mg/kg before curative-intent surgical resection. Patients who did not progress were given a fourth nivolumab dose at about day 43 and had definitive surgical resection on days 50-56. Responders were defined as patients with complete response, partial response or stable disease by RECIST 1.1; non-responders were defined as patients with progression. There were 11 to 13 patients in the parent correlative cohort, and the response rate was 30% to 35%. The full study reports these points: A higher pretreatment blood Treg/Th17 ratio correlated with both higher pretreatment blood TCRbeta clonality and lower post-treatment tumor TCRbeta clonality. Within PBMCs, T cell clonality (Gini index) was significantly higher in non-responders than responders after neoadjuvant nivolumab. Only a few patients per response group were included in the TCR analyses, and larger cohorts for validation were called for by the authors.

There are a few counts of this clone. The antigen this receptor binds is unknown. No clone much larger than this one lies a single base away; base qualities are absent. Per the publication, the time point label means: before neoadjuvant nivolumab. The patients had newly diagnosed stage II-IVA oral cavity squamous cell carcinoma and had not received any prior systemic or radiation treatment. The cohort was made up of patients with locally advanced, HPV-negative oral cavity squamous cell carcinoma. Peripheral blood mononuclear cells were analyzed directly and were not maintained or expanded in culture. Samples were obtained from a longitudinal correlative study of a single-arm phase II trial of neoadjuvant nivolumab in oral cavity squamous cell carcinoma. Subject-matched pre- and post-treatment PBMCs and tumors from three responders and three non-responders were subjected to genomic DNA-based TCRbeta sequencing. Peripheral blood mononuclear cells were collected before nivolumab treatment and again after treatment, at the time of surgery. The Maxwell RSC DNA from Cells kit was used to extract genomic DNA from PBMCs.

CDR1 is given as MNHEY and CDR2 as SMNVEV, both from the germline V gene (reference sequence). V and J lose 8 bases and 11 bases, and a span of 13 bases separates them. Taken from cysteine to phenylalanine, the CDR3 has 11 residues. Of all the DNA, just the CDR3 is kept, 33 bases in frame from base 1. For deep sequencing of PBMC libraries, mostly roughly 450 ng of input genomic DNA was used, and six replicates were run per sample. The immunoSEQ hsTCRbeta kit was used to prepare TCRbeta libraries, following the manufacturer's instructions. The completed libraries were mixed into a single pool at 3 nM, then sequenced with an Illumina NovaSeq 6000 S4 flow cell. In the paper's pipeline: The immunoSEQ Analyzer handled quality control and preprocessing of the raw data. The analysis was restricted to productive rearrangements, with each unique CDR3 amino acid sequence defining a clonotype. Using the R package tcR, the researchers computed the Gini-Simpson index as their estimate of repertoire clonality. Student's t test was used to compare Gini indices, and Pearson correlation was used to assess associations with tumor size change. The table was pulled from immuneACCESS by TCRdb, which kept in-frame rearrangements only. Such tables lose some clones; where checked, under half of the loss comes from unresolved V genes, and the rest has no known cause. The D gene and trimming were derived from the DNA, and the V and J assignments and clone size from that table. Across this sample there are some 6,700 clones, with less than 80% seen only once. 3% of the sample is held by the ten biggest clonotypes.

The specimen comprised PBMCs, sampled before nivolumab (anti-PD-1) treatment. The TCR originated in a person between 40 and 85 years old with oral cavity squamous cell carcinoma. The chain is encoded by TRBV27 joined to TRBJ1-3; TRBD1 is a weak D gene call, 5 bases matching. The nucleotides are TGTGCCAGCCGTACAGGCCGGGCCATATATTTT. Translated, it reads CASRTGRAIYF.